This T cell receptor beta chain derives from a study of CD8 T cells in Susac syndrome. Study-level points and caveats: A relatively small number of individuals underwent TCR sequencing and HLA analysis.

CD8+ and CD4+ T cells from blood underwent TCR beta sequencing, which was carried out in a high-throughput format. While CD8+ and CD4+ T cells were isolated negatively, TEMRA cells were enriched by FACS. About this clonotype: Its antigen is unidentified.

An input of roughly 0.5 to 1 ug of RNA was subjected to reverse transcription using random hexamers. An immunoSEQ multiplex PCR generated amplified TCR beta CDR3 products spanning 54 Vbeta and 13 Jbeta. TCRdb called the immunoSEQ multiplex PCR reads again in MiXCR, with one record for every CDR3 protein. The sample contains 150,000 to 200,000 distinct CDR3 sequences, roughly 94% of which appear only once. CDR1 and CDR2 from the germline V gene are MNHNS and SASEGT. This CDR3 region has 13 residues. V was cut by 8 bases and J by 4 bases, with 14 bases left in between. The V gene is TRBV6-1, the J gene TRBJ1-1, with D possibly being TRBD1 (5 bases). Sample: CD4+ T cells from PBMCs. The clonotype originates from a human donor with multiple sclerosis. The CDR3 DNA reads TGTGCCAGCCTTTTGGACATTCTCACTGAAGCTTTCTTT. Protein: CASLLDILTEAFF.